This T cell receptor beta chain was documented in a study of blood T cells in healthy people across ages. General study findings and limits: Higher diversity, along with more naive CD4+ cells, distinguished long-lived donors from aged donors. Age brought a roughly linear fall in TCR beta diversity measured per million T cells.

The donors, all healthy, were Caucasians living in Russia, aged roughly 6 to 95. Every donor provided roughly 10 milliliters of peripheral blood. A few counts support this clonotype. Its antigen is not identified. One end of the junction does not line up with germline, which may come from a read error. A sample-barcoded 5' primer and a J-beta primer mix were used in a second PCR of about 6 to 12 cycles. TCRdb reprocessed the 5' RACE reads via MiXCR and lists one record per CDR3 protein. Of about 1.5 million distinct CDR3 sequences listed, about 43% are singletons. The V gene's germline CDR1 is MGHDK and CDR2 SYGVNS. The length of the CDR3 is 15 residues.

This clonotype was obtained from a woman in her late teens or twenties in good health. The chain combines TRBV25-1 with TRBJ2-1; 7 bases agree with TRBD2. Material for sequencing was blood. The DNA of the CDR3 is TGTGCCAGCAGTGAGGCTAGCGGATCCTTCAATGAGCAGTTCTTC. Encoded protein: CASSEASGSFNEQFF.